This T cell receptor beta chain comes out of a study of persistence of HIV-infected CD4 T cells. Cells were stimulated with overlapping HIV-1 Gag 15-mer peptides. CD40L-negative CD69-negative CD45RO-high memory CD4+ T cells were sorted as populations depleted of antigen-responding cells. Suppressive ART was started during chronic HIV-1 infection in these adults. CD4+ T cell counts exceeded 400 cells/uL; CMV serology was positive. Overall study findings and caveats: TCR oligoclonality correlated with proviral oligoclonality in the same sorted populations. Compared with CD3/CD28-stimulated cells, CMV- and Gag-responding cells showed lower TCRbeta richness.

The libraries were made with immunoSEQ version 4 in survey mode. Data came from immunoSEQ multiplex PCR; TCRdb stores just in-frame clones and leaves some out. This sample has 30,000 to 45,000 clones, with 82% found just once. Germline values: CDR1 LNHDA, CDR2 SQIVND (reference sequence). The trim removed 1 base at V and 7 bases at J, leaving 11 bases unmatched. The CDR3 has 17 amino acids. Only a few counts were recorded for this clone. The antigen is not known. The TCR comes from an adult with HIV. The donor label of this sample is uncertain. The V and J genes are TRBV19 and TRBJ1-4, with TRBD1 identical over 8 bases. Sequenced here: cultured CD4+ T cells from PBMCs, sampled from a patient who received antiretroviral therapy. The CDR3 is CASSIARGLQTSEKLFF. CDR3 nucleotide sequence: TGTGCCAGTAGTATAGCCAGGGGGCTCCAAACGAGTGAAAAACTGTTTTTT.